This T cell receptor (beta chain) was identified in a study of CD8+ T cells in alopecia areata. Reverse transcribed after extraction, RNA yielded cDNA as the sequencing template. Assay used: immunoSEQ multiplex PCR; TCRdb lists only in-frame clones, some missing. The repertoire holds 170,000 or so clones, with 59% as singletons. Germline loops: CDR1 SGDLS, CDR2 YYNGEE. The CDR3 sequence is 15 residues long. The germline V and J ends were trimmed by 0 bases and 4 bases, with 13 bases remaining between them. The TCR sequence derives from a human donor with alopecia areata. The V gene is TRBV9, the J gene TRBJ1-2; a weak D match, TRBD1 (5 bases). Source: CD4+ T cells sorted from blood, taken at week 0. The CDR3 nucleotides read TGTGCCAGCAGCGTAGGCGGGGCCTCTAGCTATGGCTACACCTTC. Protein: CASSVGGASSYGYTF.